A selection of T cell receptor beta chains follows, all from one sample in a study of brain T cells in children with intractable seizures. Method: immunoSEQ multiplex PCR; TCRdb's copy keeps in-frame clones and lacks some. The table lists tens of thousands of clones, about 92% of them singletons. The sequencing here drew on peripheral blood, taken at surgery. The source is a boy in the first two years of life with tuberous sclerosis and intractable seizures. CDR3s include the opening cysteine and the closing phenylalanine or tryptophan. A D gene is named only where the DNA matches it firmly. Size values are once, few and many counts, or a class for expanded clones, and some rows have none.

clone size	D gene	V gene	CDR3 protein
-	-	TRBV7-3	CASSPIGRGVPHYNEQFF
once	-	TRBV5-8	CASSLVRAGSTDTQYF
-	-	TRBV27	CASSLISGGRKNSPLHF
once	TRBD2	TRBV7-8	CASSRVAGGEQYF
few	-	TRBV19	CASSTLGERGEQYF
-	-	TRBV29-1	CSVEDRGRSYEQYF
-	-	TRBV2	CASRQLWTGELFF
-	-	TRBV3-1/TRBV3-2	CASSRDRGRMNTEAFF
once	TRBD1	TRBV5-1	CASSLGQGDGELFF
once	-	TRBV7-8	CASSLFGGSYEQYF
-	-	TRBV6-1	CASSEGPSQEKLFF
-	-	TRBV5-1	CASSFAPGNNYGYTF
once	-	TRBV7-6	CASSSPFGGKGYNEQFF
once	-	TRBV6-5	CASSHTRFDNNEQFF
-	-	TRBV30	CAWSVGTYGYTF
-	TRBD2	TRBV9	CASSVGTGGFTGELFF
medium-sized	TRBD1	TRBV27	CASSPTGQATHEQYF
-	-	TRBV19	CATTQDSGANVLTF
-	-	TRBV7-8	CASSLGGRRAEQYF
-	-	TRBV13	CASSLSNRVSTDTQYF
-	-	TRBV7-9	CASSLGADETNYGYTF
-	-	TRBV19	CASSTKGLLTDTQYF
once	-	TRBV2	CASSVTFEAFF
-	-	TRBV21-1	CASSKGIGSNRDLGEQFF
few	TRBD2	TRBV6-5	CASRTSGQETQYF
-	-	TRBV28	CASKRPQVNTEAFF